Here is one TCR beta chain with its context. Its antigen is unknown. Trimming shortened V by 3 bases and J by 6 bases, and 8 bases separated the two germline ends. The CDR3 runs to 12 residues. This specimen belongs to a study of identical twins. Study-wide findings and caveats: Insertions were reduced in abundant cord blood beta clonotypes but not in memory repertoires.

TCRdb reanalysed the 5' RACE reads using MiXCR and keeps one entry per CDR3 protein. The sample shows approximately 500,000 distinct CDR3 sequences, around 24% of them seen only once. These data also featured in a second study, about T cells expressing NK-cell markers. That work states: Sorted CD3+CD56-NKG2C+, CD3+CD56+NKG2C+ and CD3+CD56+NKG2C- T cells supplied the TCR beta repertoires. In the group of eight sequenced donors, seven were HCMV-seropositive and one was seronegative.

The chain links TRBV12-3 or TRBV12-4 to TRBJ1-2; D is undetermined. Material: CD4+ T cells sorted from blood. The receptor's source is a woman under 30 in good health. The CDR3 here is CASSFSRNGYTF. CDR3 in DNA: TGTGCCAGCAGTTTCTCCAGGAATGGCTACACCTTC.